This entry features one TCR beta chain sequence. Its antigen is unidentified. Unique molecular identifiers were carried by the TCR beta cDNA libraries. TCRdb passed the PCR reads through MiXCR, listing each CDR3 protein once. The table lists roughly 800,000 distinct CDR3 sequences, 25% to 30% of them singletons, with 0.55% to 0.65% in the top ten. V shed 3 bases and J 0 bases; nucleotides not matched to a gene: 6. The length of the CDR3 is 17 residues. In germline, CDR1 is DFQATT, CDR2 SNEGSKA (reference sequence). This entry comes from a study of post-analysis software for immune sequencing data. Broader study findings: When compared against controls, multiple sclerosis patients showed significantly lower normalized Chao1 diversity. Elevated frequency relative to controls characterized 4 or 5 TRBV segments in patients, TRBV5-6, TRBV5-1 and TRBV20-1 among them.

The genes are TRBV20-1 and TRBJ2-6, with 9 bases that match TRBD2. The sequencing input was blood. This clonotype was obtained from a girl aged 10-17 years with multiple sclerosis. The CDR3 is CSASDLAGSSGANVLTF. Written as DNA, the CDR3 is TGCAGTGCTAGTGACCTAGCGGGGAGCTCTGGGGCCAACGTCCTGACTTTC.